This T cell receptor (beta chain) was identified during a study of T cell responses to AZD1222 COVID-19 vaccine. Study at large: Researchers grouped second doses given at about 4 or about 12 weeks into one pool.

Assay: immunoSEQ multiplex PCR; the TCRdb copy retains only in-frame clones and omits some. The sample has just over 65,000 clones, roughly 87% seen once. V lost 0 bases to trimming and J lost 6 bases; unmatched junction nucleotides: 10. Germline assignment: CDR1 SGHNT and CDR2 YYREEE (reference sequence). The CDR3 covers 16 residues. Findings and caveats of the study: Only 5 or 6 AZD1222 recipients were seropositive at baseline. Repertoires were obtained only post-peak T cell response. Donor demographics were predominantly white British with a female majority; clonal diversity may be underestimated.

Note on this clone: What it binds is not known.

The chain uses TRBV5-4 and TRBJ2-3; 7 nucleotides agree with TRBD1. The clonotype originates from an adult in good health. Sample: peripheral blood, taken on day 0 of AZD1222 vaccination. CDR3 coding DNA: TGTGCCAGCAGCTTGGAATTGAGACAGGGAACCGATACGCAGTATTTT. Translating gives CASSLELRQGTDTQYF.